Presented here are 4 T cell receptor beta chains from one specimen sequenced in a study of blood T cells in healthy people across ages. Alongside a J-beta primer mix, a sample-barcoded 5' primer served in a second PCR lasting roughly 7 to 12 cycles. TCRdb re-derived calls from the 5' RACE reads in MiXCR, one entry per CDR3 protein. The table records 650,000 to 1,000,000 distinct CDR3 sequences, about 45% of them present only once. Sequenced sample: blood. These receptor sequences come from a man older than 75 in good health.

Written as DNA, the CDR3 is TGTGCCAGCAGCAACCGGGCGTGGCTAGCGAGAGGAGGGACCTACAATGAGCAGTTCTTC. Protein product: CASSNRAWLARGGTYNEQFF. The chain employs TRBV7-2 and TRBJ2-1, with D possibly matching TRBD2 (6 bases). This CDR3 is 20 amino acids long. Trimming cost V 5 bases and J 2 bases, with 28 bases left between them. CDR1 is SGHTA, CDR2 FQGNSA, per germline.

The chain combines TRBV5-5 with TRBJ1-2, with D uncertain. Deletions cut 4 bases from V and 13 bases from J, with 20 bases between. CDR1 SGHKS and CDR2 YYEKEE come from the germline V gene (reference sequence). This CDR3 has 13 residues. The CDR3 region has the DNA TGTGCCAGCAGCCTGACAACTCCGGGTGTGAGCACCTTC. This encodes CASSLTTPGVSTF.

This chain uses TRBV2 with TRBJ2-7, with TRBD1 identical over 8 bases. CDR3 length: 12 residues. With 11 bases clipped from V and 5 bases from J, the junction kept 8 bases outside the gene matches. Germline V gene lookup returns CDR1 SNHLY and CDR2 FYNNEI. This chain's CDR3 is CAGRQGLNEQYF. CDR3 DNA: TGTGCCGGAAGACAGGGGTTAAACGAGCAGTACTTC.

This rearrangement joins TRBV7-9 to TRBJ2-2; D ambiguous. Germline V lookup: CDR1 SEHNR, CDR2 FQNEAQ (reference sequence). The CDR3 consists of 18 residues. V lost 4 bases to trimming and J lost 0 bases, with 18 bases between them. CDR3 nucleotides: TGTGCCAGCAGCTCAAGTGACTTGAGACGAGCGAACACCGGGGAGCTGTTTTTT. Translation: CASSSSDLRRANTGELFF.